This entry lists 3 T cell receptor beta chains sequenced from one sample in a study of cytomegalovirus exposure and HLA in healthy donors. The PCR ran on 60 Vbeta and 13 Jbeta primers. Generated by immunoSEQ multiplex PCR, the TCRdb table keeps only in-frame clones and is missing some. Of approximately 210,000 clones in the sample, 70% to 80% were seen once. The specimen was PBMCs. These receptors were collected from a girl under 18 in good health and CMV-seropositive.

This rearrangement joins TRBV6-5 to TRBJ1-1; a possible D gene is TRBD1 (6 bases). The length of the CDR3 is 14 residues. Trimming took 2 bases from V and 4 from J, leaving 11 bases between them. CDR1 and CDR2 (germline): MNHEY, SVGAGI. Here the CDR3 reads CASSYGGATTEAFF. The CDR3 DNA reads as TGTGCCAGCAGTTACGGGGGGGCGACCACTGAAGCTTTCTTT.

The gene calls are TRBV6-1 and TRBJ2-7; 10 positions match TRBD1. Germline CDR1 MNHNS, CDR2 SASEGT. The V segment lost 7 bases and the J segment 3 bases; nucleotides outside the gene matches: 9. The CDR3 consists of 15 residues. The CDR3 DNA reads TGTGCCAGCAATGGAGGGGGACAGGGGCGCTACGAGCAGTACTTC. It specifies CASNGGGQGRYEQYF.

This clone was picked up a small number of times. This chain joins TRBV5-1 and TRBJ2-3, with a tentative D call TRBD2 (6 bases). Looked up from germline, CDR1 is SGHRS and CDR2 is YFSETQ. CDR3 length: 15 amino acids. The V and J ends lost 4 bases and 2 bases respectively, with 14 bases between them. The CDR3 region has the DNA TGCGCCAGCAGCGTATCGGGACTGGACACAGATACGCAGTATTTT. It translates to CASSVSGLDTDTQYF.